This TCR beta chain was profiled in a study of blood T cell repertoires in COVID-19 (dated by TCRdb to 2019 to 2021). Regarding the complete study: The collaborator samples originated in the United States, Italy and Spain and spanned the acute and convalescent phases of COVID-19. The material from the prospective study consisted of cDNA or gDNA derived from T cells, B-cell-depleted T cells, or PBMCs. The dataset comprised deeply sampled blood TCRbeta repertoires from subjects exposed to, actively infected with, or recovered from COVID-19. A freely available public database, intended as a resource for researchers studying the immune response to SARS-CoV-2, is where the repertoires were released. The samples were drawn from the first 160 participants of the ongoing ImmuneRACE study and from 1,254 subjects provided by 6 global collaborators. A de-identified subject ID, COVID-19 status, age in years and sex were almost always included in the sample metadata. Where available, HLA class I and class II types were taken from metadata supplied by the sample provider and were not determined by assay-based typing.

Enrolling through a virtual design, the prospective study's participants ranged in age from roughly 18 to 89 years and lived across roughly 24 United States geographic areas. Cohort assignment in the prospective study relied on participant-reported clinical history from a screening survey and a study questionnaire. Recovered participants in ImmuneRACE Cohort 3 were defined as having two consecutive negative NP/OP PCR tests, clearance from a healthcare professional, or resolution of symptoms. In the prospective study, mobile phlebotomists collected whole blood, serum and a nasopharyngeal or oropharyngeal swab from each participant. Prospective study participants could optionally give additional blood draws and questionnaires over a roughly two-month period. Prospective study blood samples were shipped either frozen or at room temperature before DNA extraction. Results and caveats for the whole study, not just this receptor: Clinical and demographic metadata were provided uncurated, with the amount varying by source and participant.

TCRbeta CDR3 regions were amplified from genomic DNA using the immunoSEQ Assay, a bias-controlled multiplex PCR. Per the original workflow: Nucleated cell counts per sample were estimated from amplification of reference gene primers within the assay. Sequence reads were collapsed and filtered to measure the absolute abundance of every unique TCRbeta CDR3 rearrangement. For each sample, productive Simpson clonality was calculated as the square root of Simpson's diversity index across productive rearrangements. Here the immuneACCESS table is served through TCRdb, limited to in-frame sequences with V and J called. Missing clones are a known gap in these copies; in checked studies unresolved V genes cover under half, and the rest lacks a known reason. V and J calls and clone size come straight from that table; D and trimming were deduced from the DNA. Within this sample are approximately 300,000 clones, with over 75% of them counted one time only. The ten largest clones take up approximately 5.3% of the sample.

Comment on this clone: Its antigen specificity is not known. Base qualities are missing; no much larger clone stands one base away.

This TCR derives from a woman younger than 45 who had recovered from COVID-19. The sequenced material came from PBMCs or T cells enriched from blood (not recorded which).

Here is the DNA: TGTGCCAGCAGCCCCCGTCCCCAGGGTGAGCAGTTCTTC. This encodes CASSPRPQGEQFF. The chain links TRBV7-6 with TRBJ2-1; the D gene is perhaps TRBD1, on 5 matching bases. V gives up 5 bases and J gives up 9 bases, and the segment between their germline ends measures 14 bases. Based on the germline V gene, the CDR1 and CDR2 sequences are SGHVS and FNYEAQ. Taken from cysteine to phenylalanine, the CDR3 has 13 residues. The only DNA kept is the CDR3, 39 bases in frame from the first base.